This is a list of T cell receptor beta chains from one sample in a study of response to subunit inactivated influenza vaccine. TCRdb recomputed calls from the RT-PCR reads with MiXCR, one row per CDR3 protein. The table records more than 600,000 distinct CDR3 sequences, less than 20% of them present only once. This material consisted of PBMCs from blood, taken 4 to 6 days after vaccination. The receptors originated from a man aged 45-60 years who received an inactivated influenza vaccine. Both conserved end residues are part of each CDR3. Each record gives: D gene, V gene, clone size, J gene, CDR3 protein. D genes are given only for firm matches. The listing skips clone size in some rows; elsewhere it reads once, few, many or a size class.

d_call: TRBD1
v_call: TRBV12-3/TRBV12-4
clone_size: few
j_call: TRBJ2-4
cdr3_aa: CASTIRETGNIQYF

d_call: TRBD1
v_call: TRBV5-5
clone_size: .
j_call: TRBJ1-5
cdr3_aa: CASSWGTGDGQPQHF

d_call: TRBD1
v_call: TRBV9
clone_size: .
j_call: TRBJ2-4
cdr3_aa: CASSASAGGLDIQYF

d_call: .
v_call: TRBV6-1
clone_size: .
j_call: TRBJ1-6
cdr3_aa: CASSGRETNNSPLHF

d_call: TRBD1
v_call: TRBV7-9
clone_size: .
j_call: TRBJ1-1
cdr3_aa: CASSLVRQGVTEAFF

d_call: .
v_call: TRBV7-8
clone_size: .
j_call: TRBJ2-1
cdr3_aa: CASSLGAAGNEQFF

d_call: .
v_call: TRBV19
clone_size: many
j_call: TRBJ1-5
cdr3_aa: CATSSTGVGQPQHF

d_call: .
v_call: TRBV7-9
clone_size: many
j_call: TRBJ1-1
cdr3_aa: CASSTANTEAFF

d_call: .
v_call: TRBV20-1
clone_size: .
j_call: TRBJ2-1
cdr3_aa: CSARGGENEQFF

d_call: TRBD2
v_call: TRBV5-1
clone_size: .
j_call: TRBJ2-1
cdr3_aa: CASSLALAGAGEQFF

d_call: .
v_call: TRBV15
clone_size: few
j_call: TRBJ1-2
cdr3_aa: CATSSRDRAVGYTF

d_call: .
v_call: TRBV10-3
clone_size: few
j_call: TRBJ1-3
cdr3_aa: CAISDHDSSGNTIYF

d_call: TRBD2
v_call: TRBV20-1
clone_size: .
j_call: TRBJ2-1
cdr3_aa: CSARSGSVYNKQFF

d_call: .
v_call: TRBV4-3
clone_size: few
j_call: TRBJ1-1
cdr3_aa: CASSQDPTGWTEAFF

d_call: .
v_call: TRBV6-1
clone_size: .
j_call: TRBJ2-5
cdr3_aa: CASSPRGGQTQYF

d_call: TRBD1
v_call: TRBV6-2/TRBV6-3
clone_size: .
j_call: TRBJ2-7
cdr3_aa: CASSDRTGIPYEQYF

d_call: TRBD2
v_call: TRBV20-1
clone_size: .
j_call: TRBJ2-7
cdr3_aa: CSARSPGLANF

d_call: TRBD2
v_call: TRBV6-5
clone_size: .
j_call: TRBJ2-7
cdr3_aa: CASSYLSSGVTEQYF

d_call: .
v_call: TRBV6-2/TRBV6-3
clone_size: many
j_call: TRBJ2-1
cdr3_aa: CASSYSFNEQFF

d_call: TRBD1
v_call: TRBV12-3/TRBV12-4
clone_size: .
j_call: TRBJ1-5
cdr3_aa: CASSSIRGQPQHF

d_call: TRBD1
v_call: TRBV23-1
clone_size: few
j_call: TRBJ2-7
cdr3_aa: CAPRPGGALYEQYF

d_call: TRBD1
v_call: TRBV11-1
clone_size: .
j_call: TRBJ2-3
cdr3_aa: CASSLIPGQGGWADTQYF

d_call: TRBD2
v_call: TRBV24-1
clone_size: few
j_call: TRBJ2-1
cdr3_aa: CATEGTSGVRYNEQFF

d_call: TRBD2
v_call: TRBV4-3
clone_size: few
j_call: TRBJ2-1
cdr3_aa: CASSHEAGTSGWSSYNEQFF

d_call: .
v_call: TRBV5-1
clone_size: many
j_call: TRBJ1-2
cdr3_aa: CASSLDSPYGYTF

d_call: .
v_call: TRBV3-1
clone_size: few
j_call: TRBJ2-7
cdr3_aa: CASSQNYRSSYEQYF

d_call: .
v_call: TRBV4-2
clone_size: many
j_call: TRBJ1-5
cdr3_aa: CASSQDLGYQPQHF

d_call: .
v_call: TRBV2
clone_size: few
j_call: TRBJ1-5
cdr3_aa: CASSVNSDNQPQHF